Shown below are 28 T cell receptor beta chains from a single sample sequenced in a study of OX40 agonist ivuxolimab in advanced cancers. Assay used: immunoSEQ multiplex PCR; TCRdb lists only in-frame clones, some missing. The sample shows more than 70,000 clones, roughly 80% of them seen only once. Specimen: CD4+ or CD8+ T cells sorted from blood, collected in a trial of the OX40 agonist ivuxolimab. The source is an adult with an advanced solid tumor such as melanoma, head and neck, liver or kidney cancer.

The V gene is TRBV6-5, the J gene TRBJ2-7; 7 bases align to TRBD1. V shed 6 bases, J shed 6 bases, and the junction held 11 bases outside the gene matches. The CDR3 is 14 amino acids. Germline CDR1 MNHEY, CDR2 SVGAGI. The CDR3 region is CASRKMTGSVEQYF. In nucleotides, the CDR3 is TGTGCCAGCAGGAAGATGACAGGGTCGGTCGAGCAGTACTTC.

The chain combines TRBV10-3 with TRBJ2-2; weak D call: TRBD2 (5 bases). The CDR3 totals 11 residues. Germline values: CDR1 ENHRY, CDR2 SYGVKD. The V gene lost 9 bases and the J gene lost 6 bases, with 8 bases spanning the gap. The CDR3 DNA reads TGTGCCATTCAGGAGGCCGGGGAGCTGTTTTTT. Protein: CAIQEAGELFF.

CDR3 in amino acids: CASSLNVQVETQYF. CDR3 sequence (DNA): TGTGCCAGCAGCTTGAATGTACAGGTGGAGACCCAGTACTTC. The chain recombines TRBV7-9 with TRBJ2-5, with D perhaps matching TRBD1 (5 bases). The CDR3 consists of 14 residues. The V gene's germline CDR1 is SEHNR and CDR2 FQNEAQ (reference sequence). Trimming removed 3 bases from V and 5 bases from J, with 13 bases in between.

The V gene is TRBV18, the J gene TRBJ2-1, with TRBD1 identical over 11 bases. Trimming removed 6 bases from V and 6 bases from J; junction bases left unmatched: 4. The V gene's germline CDR1 is KGHSH and CDR2 LQKENI. CDR3 length equals 14 residues. The DNA of the CDR3 is TGTGCCAGCTCCGGACAGGGGGCGCGCAATGAGCAGTTCTTC. It yields the protein CASSGQGARNEQFF. Full variable domain (remainder filled in from reference TRBV18 and TRBJ2-1): NAGVMQNPRHLVRRRGQEARLRCSPMKGHSHVYWYRQLPEEGLKFMVYLQKENIIDESGMPKERFSAEFPKEGPSILRIQQVVRGDSAAYFCASSGQGARNEQFFGPGTRLTVL.

This clone was counted once. The V gene is TRBV5-5, the J gene TRBJ1-2, with TRBD1 matching over 7 bases. The ends lost 1 base at V and 5 bases at J; junction bases unmatched: 2. Germline assignment: CDR1 SGHKS and CDR2 YYEKEE (reference sequence). This CDR3 contains 13 residues. CDR3: CASSLSGGYGYTF. The CDR3, as DNA: TGTGCCAGCAGCTTGTCAGGGGGGTATGGCTACACCTTC.

In this sample, this clone turned up a few times. This chain links TRBV7-9 with TRBJ1-1; D remains ambiguous. This CDR3 spans 12 amino acids. Per the germline V gene, CDR1 is SEHNR and CDR2 is FQNEAQ (reference sequence). V shed 1 base and J shed 4 bases, with 4 bases lying between them. Written as DNA, the CDR3 is TGTGCCAGCAGCTTAGTGGTCACTGAAGCTTTCTTT. This encodes CASSLVVTEAFF.

This chain joins TRBV10-1 and TRBJ2-1, with D possibly matching TRBD2 (6 bases). CDR1 is WNHNN, CDR2 SYGVQD, per germline (reference sequence). The CDR3 spans 14 residues. The V end was cut by 6 bases, the J end by 0 bases, with 9 bases between. CDR3 residues: CASSGGISYNEQFF. Written as DNA, the CDR3 is TGCGCCAGCAGCGGGGGAATCTCCTACAATGAGCAGTTCTTC.

The sample holds a few counts of this clone. The chain uses TRBV11-2 and TRBJ1-2; D gene uncertain. Trimming left V 0 bases short and J 2 bases short, with 4 bases between. Germline V gives CDR1 SGHAT, CDR2 FQNNGV. The CDR3 length is 13 residues. CDR3 DNA sequence: TGTGCCAGCAGCTTAGATCGGAACTATGGCTACACCTTC. Translated, it gives CASSLDRNYGYTF.

The chain links TRBV25-1 to TRBJ2-3; 10 bases are shared with TRBD2. This CDR3 has 15 amino acids. The V gene's germline CDR1 is MGHDK and CDR2 SYGVNS. V shed 5 bases, J shed 0 bases, and the junction held 2 bases outside the gene matches. CDR3 in DNA: TGTGCCAGCAGTCGTAGCGGGGGGAGCACAGATACGCAGTATTTT. Translating gives CASSRSGGSTDTQYF.

J is TRBJ2-5 and V is TRBV5-1; 11 nucleotides agree with TRBD2. There are 18 residues in the CDR3. The germline V gene encodes CDR1 SGHRS and CDR2 YFSETQ. Trimming cost V 3 bases and J 4 bases; bases outside gene matches: 14. DNA for the CDR3: TGCGCCAGCAGCTCGCAGACTACTAGCGGGAGAGGACTAGAGACCCAGTACTTC. It is translated as CASSSQTTSGRGLETQYF.

The chain carries TRBV5-1 and TRBJ2-7; the D gene could be TRBD1 or TRBD2 (6 bases each). Germline values: CDR1 SGHRS, CDR2 YFSETQ. V lost 7 bases, J lost 2 bases, and 13 bases lay in between. This CDR3 contains 13 residues. CDR3 nucleotides: TGCGCCAGCGCGGGACATCCCCCCTACGAGCAGTACTTC. Translation gives CASAGHPPYEQYF.

This chain uses TRBV5-4 with TRBJ2-7; no clear D gene. Germline CDR1 SGHNT, CDR2 YYREEE (reference sequence). Trimming stripped 3 bases from V and 3 bases from J, with 10 bases between. CDR3 length: 13 amino acids. The chain's CDR3 is CASSSSGNYEQYF. The CDR3 region has the DNA TGTGCCAGCAGCTCCTCGGGCAACTACGAGCAGTACTTC.

This CDR3 reads CASSSGTGASEQYF. For the CDR3, the DNA is TGTGCCAGCAGTTCCGGGACAGGGGCCTCCGAGCAGTACTTC. The genes are TRBV6-5 and TRBJ2-7; TRBD1 agrees at 10 bases. V was pared by 4 bases and J by 6 bases, with 6 bases of the junction left unmatched. Germline CDR1 reads MNHEY; CDR2 reads SVGAGI. The CDR3 covers 14 residues.

The rearrangement uses TRBV19 and TRBJ1-1; weak D call: TRBD1 (6 bases). V gave up 4 bases and J gave up 5 bases, with 20 bases separating them. The CDR3 covers 16 residues. The V gene's germline CDR1 is LNHDA and CDR2 SQIVND (reference sequence). This chain's CDR3 is CASSRYGDTFWTEAFF. DNA for the CDR3: TGTGCCAGTAGTAGATACGGGGACACCTTCTGGACTGAAGCTTTCTTT.

This clone was found a few times. Other DNA sequences from this sample encode an identical CDR3 as well. The V and J genes are TRBV29-1 and TRBJ1-1; D is unclear. Looked up from germline, CDR1 is SQVTM and CDR2 is ANQGSEA. The CDR3 consists of 12 residues. V lost 7 bases to trimming and J lost 0 bases, with 9 bases between them. CDR3 sequence (DNA): TGCAGCGCAACGAGGGTGAACACTGAAGCTTTCTTT. Its protein is CSATRVNTEAFF.

V usage is TRBV11-1 and J usage is TRBJ2-1; 7 bases are shared with TRBD2. J lost 0 bases, V lost 5 bases, and 7 bases had no gene match. The CDR3 runs to 16 residues. Germline V CDR1 and CDR2: SGHAT, FQDESV (reference sequence). The CDR3 here is CASSRSGRVSYNEQFF. The CDR3 region has the DNA TGTGCCAGCAGCCGTAGCGGGCGTGTCTCCTACAATGAGCAGTTCTTC. Complete variable domain (other parts from reference TRBV11-1 and TRBJ2-1): EAEVAQSPRYKITEKSQAVAFWCDPISGHATLYWYRQILGQGPELLVQFQDESVVDDSQLPKDRFSAERLKGVDSTLKIQPAELGDSAMYLCASSRSGRVSYNEQFFGPGTRLTVL.

V is TRBV5-1 and J is TRBJ1-1; 9 bases match TRBD1. This CDR3 has 16 residues. Per the germline V gene, CDR1 is SGHRS and CDR2 is YFSETQ. The J segment lost 5 bases and the V segment lost 0 bases, leaving 8 bases of the junction unmatched. In DNA, the CDR3 is TGCGCCAGCAGCTTGGGCTCGGGACAGGGTGGTACTGAAGCTTTCTTT. It codes for CASSLGSGQGGTEAFF. The full variable domain, with the rest looked up from reference TRBV5-1 and TRBJ1-1, is KAGVTQTPRYLIKTRGQQVTLSCSPISGHRSVSWYQQTPGQGLQFLFEYFSETQRNKGNFPGRFSGRQFSNSRSEMNVSTLELGDSALYLCASSLGSGQGGTEAFFGQGTRLTVV.

This rearrangement joins TRBV5-1 to TRBJ2-5; 7 bases are shared with TRBD2. Unmatched junction bases numbered 11, after V lost 7 bases and J lost 5 bases. Looked up from germline, CDR1 is SGHRS and CDR2 is YFSETQ. The CDR3 totals 14 residues. For the CDR3, the DNA is TGCGCCAGCGCGGAAAGTAGGGGAGGGGAGACCCAGTACTTC. Encoded protein: CASAESRGGETQYF.

The V call is TRBV6-4, the J call TRBJ2-1; 9 nucleotides align to TRBD2. This CDR3 spans 17 amino acids. Germline V CDR1 and CDR2: MRHNA, SNTAGT. V shed 4 bases, J shed 5 bases, and the junction held 12 bases outside the gene matches. The CDR3, as DNA: TGTGCCAGCAGTGGGAACATAGGACTAGCGTTGAACAATGAGCAGTTCTTC. Translating gives CASSGNIGLALNNEQFF.

This chain joins TRBV7-2 and TRBJ1-4; 9 bases align to TRBD1. After removal of 0 bases from V and 8 bases from J, the junction contained 4 bases not matched to a gene. From germline, CDR1 is SGHTA and CDR2 FQGNSA. The CDR3 runs 15 residues. CDR3 in DNA: TGTGCCAGCAGCTTAGCCGGGACAGGGCAGGAAAAACTGTTTTTT. Encoded protein: CASSLAGTGQEKLFF.

This clone was seen more than once but under ten times. This chain connects TRBV30 to TRBJ1-1, with 8 bases lining up with TRBD1. Trimming cost V 5 bases and J 5 bases; bases outside gene matches: 4. There are 12 residues in the CDR3. The V gene's germline CDR1 is GTSNPN and CDR2 SVGIG (reference sequence). The DNA for the CDR3 is TGTGCCTGGGACAGGGGAGAAACTGAAGCTTTCTTT. Protein sequence: CAWDRGETEAFF.

This chain uses TRBV5-6 with TRBJ1-2; D call uncertain. Per the germline V gene, CDR1 is SGHDT and CDR2 is YYEEEE. Trimming shortened V by 0 bases and J by 4 bases, and 13 bases separated the two germline ends. The CDR3 is 15 residues long. In DNA, the CDR3 is TGTGCCAGCAGCTTGGCCCAAGGGATTACCTATGGCTACACCTTC. Encoded protein: CASSLAQGITYGYTF.

This clone appeared a few times. The CDR3 sequence: CASSSWDGEAFF. The CDR3 DNA reads as TGTGCCAGCAGCTCGTGGGACGGTGAAGCTTTCTTT. This sequence joins TRBV7-8 and TRBJ1-1; possible D gene TRBD1, 5 bases. CDR3 length: 12 amino acids. CDR1 and CDR2 (germline): SGHVS, FQNEAQ. V lost 4 bases and J 7 bases, leaving 10 bases between the germline ends.

This chain joins TRBV18 and TRBJ1-1; the D gene is possibly TRBD1 (5 bases). Trimming left V 2 bases short and J 4 bases short, with 11 bases between. This CDR3 is 14 amino acids long. From germline, CDR1 is KGHSH and CDR2 LQKENI. CDR3 residues: CASSPGTERTEAFF. The DNA for the CDR3 is TGTGCCAGCTCACCAGGGACCGAACGCACTGAAGCTTTCTTT. Full variable domain (remainder filled in from reference TRBV18 and TRBJ1-1): NAGVMQNPRHLVRRRGQEARLRCSPMKGHSHVYWYRQLPEEGLKFMVYLQKENIIDESGMPKERFSAEFPKEGPSILRIQQVVRGDSAAYFCASSPGTERTEAFFGQGTRLTVV.

This chain uses TRBV25-1 with TRBJ1-2; weak D call: TRBD1 (5 bases). Germline V CDR1 and CDR2: MGHDK, SYGVNS. With 0 bases removed from V and 7 bases from J, the gap between germline ends came to 12 bases. The CDR3 loop spans 14 amino acids. The CDR3 sequence is CASSEYLGAVGYTF. The DNA of the CDR3 is TGTGCCAGCAGTGAATATCTAGGGGCGGTTGGCTACACCTTC.

This rearrangement joins TRBV4-1 to TRBJ2-7, with 10 nucleotides matching TRBD1. Germline CDR1 and CDR2: MGHRA and YSYEKL. The CDR3 is 15 residues long. With 2 bases clipped from V and 4 bases from J, the junction kept 5 bases outside the gene matches. CDR3 DNA: TGCGCCAGCAGCCAAAGTCGACAGGGGGCTTACGAGCAGTACTTC. It codes for CASSQSRQGAYEQYF.

The chain joins TRBV19 to TRBJ2-7; possible D gene TRBD2, 5 bases. The CDR3 totals 15 residues. Per germline, CDR1 LNHDA and CDR2 SQIVND (reference sequence). Trimming pared 5 bases from V and 6 bases from J, leaving 20 bases between. CDR3 coding DNA: TGTGCCAGTAGTGTAGGGAGTATCTCTCGTCGCGAGCAGTACTTC. Its protein is CASSVGSISRREQYF.

The chain is built from TRBV6-6 and TRBJ2-7; TRBD2 might be the D (7 bases). CDR3 length: 16 amino acids. Germline V gene data show CDR1 as MNHNY and CDR2 as SVGAGI (reference sequence). V lost 0 bases to trimming and J lost 5 bases, with 17 bases between them. CDR3 sequence: CASSYSLGGGLNEQYF. Written as DNA, the CDR3 is TGTGCCAGCAGTTACTCCTTGGGGGGGGGCCTTAACGAGCAGTACTTC.